This is a list of T cell receptor beta chains from one sample in a study of cytomegalovirus exposure and HLA in healthy donors. The method was immunoSEQ multiplex PCR; TCRdb's version includes in-frame clones alone and lacks a portion of them. The sample yields around 130,000 clones, around 75% seen once. Sequencing was carried out using PBMCs. These receptors were obtained from a man younger than 45 in good health and CMV-seronegative. The CDR3 runs from the conserved cysteine through the conserved F or W. D genes are given only for firm matches. Only part of the rows carry a size: once, few, many, or a class if the clone is expanded.

abundance	v_gene	j_gene	d_gene	CDR3nt	CDR3aa
.	TRBV7-9	TRBJ2-7	TRBD2	TGTGCCAGCAGCTTGGGACTAGCGGGAGAGTATGGTTACTACGAGCAGTACTTC	CASSLGLAGEYGYYEQYF
few	TRBV19	TRBJ1-6	.	TGTGCCAGTAGCCCGACAGAAAGGGGTTATAATTCACCCCTCCACTTT	CASSPTERGYNSPLHF
.	TRBV27	TRBJ2-7	.	TGTGCCAGCAGCCATGGAGGAAACTACGAGCAGTACTTC	CASSHGGNYEQYF
.	TRBV20-1	TRBJ1-4	.	TGCAGTGCTAGAGCGGCTGGAGAACTGTTTTTT	CSARAAGELFF
.	TRBV5-6	TRBJ2-3	TRBD2	TGTGCCAGCAGCTTGGGGCTAGCGGGGGGACTACTCTCCACAGATACGCAGTATTTT	CASSLGLAGGLLSTDTQYF
few	TRBV7-8	TRBJ1-1	.	TGTGCCAGCGGCCTAGGGGGGGACGGGTACACTGAAGCTTTCTTT	CASGLGGDGYTEAFF
once	TRBV5-1	TRBJ2-1	TRBD2	TGCGCCAGCAGCGCTAGCGGGGGCAGCTCCTACAATGAGCAGTTCTTC	CASSASGGSSYNEQFF
.	TRBV28	TRBJ1-5	.	TGTGCCAGCAGTTTCAGGAGCAATCAGCCCCAGCATTTT	CASSFRSNQPQHF
.	TRBV5-4	TRBJ2-7	.	TGTGCCAGCAGCTTTTCTATAACTAGCTCCTACGAGCAGTACTTC	CASSFSITSSYEQYF
.	TRBV7-7	TRBJ2-1	.	TGTGCTAGCAGCTTATCGGAGAGCTCCTACAATGAGCAGTTCTTC	CASSLSESSYNEQFF
once	TRBV19	TRBJ1-1	TRBD1	TGTGCCAGTAGGATCCTACAGGGGGGCGACACTGAAGCTTTCTTT	CASRILQGGDTEAFF
.	TRBV7-9	TRBJ2-5	.	TGTGCCAGCAGTCTCAGGGAAAAGACCCAGTACTTC	CASSLREKTQYF
.	TRBV4-2	TRBJ2-2	.	TGTGCCAGCAGCCCACGTAATGGAGCCGGGGAGCTGTTTTTT	CASSPRNGAGELFF
.	TRBV4-3	TRBJ2-3	TRBD2	TGCGCCAGCAGCCGAGGTCCGGGACTAGCGGGAGTTAGTGGGGCAGATACGCAGTATTTT	CASSRGPGLAGVSGADTQYF
.	TRBV30	TRBJ1-2	.	TGTGCCTGGAGTCCAAGGAGTGGGGGCTACACCTTC	CAWSPRSGGYTF
.	TRBV6-5	TRBJ2-7	TRBD1	TGTGCCAGCAGTGGCCCCGACAGGGGTGGCTACGAGCAGTACTTC	CASSGPDRGGYEQYF
.	TRBV2	TRBJ2-5	TRBD2	TGTGCCAGCAGCGGAGCCCCGGGACTAGCGTGGGAGACCCAGTACTTC	CASSGAPGLAWETQYF
.	TRBV6-5	TRBJ2-7	.	TGTGCCAGCAGTTACTCGGGACACCCCTACGAGCAGTACTTC	CASSYSGHPYEQYF
.	TRBV5-6	TRBJ1-5	TRBD1	TGTGCCAGCAGCTTGGCAGGGACAGGCAATCAGCCCCAGCATTTT	CASSLAGTGNQPQHF
.	TRBV4-1	TRBJ2-1	.	TGCGCCAGCAGCCAAGTGCTTAGCAATGAGCAGTTCTTC	CASSQVLSNEQFF
.	TRBV5-4	TRBJ1-5	.	TGTGCCAGCAGCCACAATAGCAATCAGCCCCAGCATTTT	CASSHNSNQPQHF
.	TRBV6-6	TRBJ1-1	.	TGTGCCAGCAGTTACGGGGGCATGAACACTGAAGCTTTCTTT	CASSYGGMNTEAFF
.	TRBV19	TRBJ1-1	.	TGTGCCAGTAGTATAGGCAGGGTGAACACTGAAGCTTTCTTT	CASSIGRVNTEAFF
few	TRBV30	TRBJ1-1	.	TGTGCCTGGAGTGTCGCAGGTGGGACTGAAGCTTTCTTT	CAWSVAGGTEAFF
.	TRBV2	TRBJ1-1	TRBD1	TGTGCCAGCAGTGAATACAGGGGTACTGAAGCTTTCTTT	CASSEYRGTEAFF
.	TRBV27	TRBJ2-3	TRBD2	TGTGCCAGTAGACCCCGGGGGAGGGATGGGGATACGCAGTATTTT	CASRPRGRDGDTQYF
.	TRBV7-2	TRBJ2-7	TRBD1	TGTGCCAGCACCCCCGGGGACAGGGGGCTCGAGCAGTACTTC	CASTPGDRGLEQYF
.	TRBV9	TRBJ2-7	.	TGTGCCAGCAGCGTCTGGTTGGGCGCTCACGAGCAGTACTTC	CASSVWLGAHEQYF
.	TRBV7-8	TRBJ1-1	.	TGTGCCAGCAGCTTAATGAGGAGGCCCGGGAGCCCGGCAGGACAGAACACTGAAGCTTTCTTT	CASSLMRRPGSPAGQNTEAFF
.	TRBV7-3	TRBJ1-1	.	TGTGCCAGCAGCTTAACGTTCCACCCCGTTGGTCGAGGGAACACTGAAGCTTTCTTT	CASSLTFHPVGRGNTEAFF
few	TRBV7-8	TRBJ2-2	.	TGTGCCAGCCTGAAGAGTACCGGGGAGCTGTTTTTT	CASLKSTGELFF
few	TRBV5-6	TRBJ1-2	.	TGTGCCAGCAGCTTTAGGGACTACTACAATTATAACTATGGCTACACCTTC	CASSFRDYYNYNYGYTF
.	TRBV6-4	TRBJ1-2	TRBD1	TGTGCCAGCAGCGAGGGACAGGGGAAGGGCTACACCTTC	CASSEGQGKGYTF